This T cell receptor beta chain stems from a study of tumor-infiltrating lymphocytes in glioblastoma multiforme. Notes on the study in general: The TCR and somatic mutation analysis included just one glioblastoma patient. T cells were not sorted into functional subsets.

Three nested ARM-PCR rounds with V-beta and C-beta primers built TCRB libraries. TCRB-specific cDNA synthesis used approximately 0.5 ug of total RNA. These TCRB libraries lack any described unique molecular identifiers. Each CDR3 protein gets one entry after TCRdb re-called the multiplex PCR reads with MiXCR. The sample includes about 18,000 distinct CDR3 sequences, roughly 68% of them seen just once. This CDR3 has 13 residues. Per the germline V gene, CDR1 is SGHAT and CDR2 is FQNNGV. For this clonotype: Its antigen is as yet unknown. Germline and junction disagree at one end, which may indicate a read error.

What was sequenced was peripheral blood. This chain links TRBV11-2 with TRBJ2-3; D ambiguous. This clonotype originated in a male donor with glioblastoma. In DNA form, the CDR3 reads TGCGCGAGCATCTTCGGTCCTCAAGATACGCAGTATTTT. The encoded protein is CASIFGPQDTQYF.